The entry below gives a single T cell receptor beta chain sequence along with its context. The junction does not match germline at one end; this may be a read error. Sequenced by immunoSEQ multiplex PCR; TCRdb stores in-frame clones only, minus some. The data contain about 120,000 clones, roughly 90% of them singletons. The data stem from a study of PD-L1 blockade in urothelial cancer. Study information: Patients initiated atezolizumab around 2014 at 1,200 mg intravenously every 3 weeks. Analyzed time points were 3 weeks (second dose) and 6 weeks after therapy began.

Documented time point: peripheral blood 6 weeks after treatment start. CDR1 and CDR2 from the germline V gene are SGHRS and YFSETQ. The CDR3 contains 13 residues. The sequencing here drew on PBMCs, taken around atezolizumab (anti-PD-L1) treatment. The receptor was derived from a man aged 55 to 70 with urothelial cancer. The genes are TRBV5-1 and TRBJ2-1; TRBD2 matches 7 bases. The CDR3 is CASSLRDYHEQFF. The CDR3 DNA sequence: TGCGCCAGCAGCTTAAGGGACTACCATGAGCAGTTCTTC.